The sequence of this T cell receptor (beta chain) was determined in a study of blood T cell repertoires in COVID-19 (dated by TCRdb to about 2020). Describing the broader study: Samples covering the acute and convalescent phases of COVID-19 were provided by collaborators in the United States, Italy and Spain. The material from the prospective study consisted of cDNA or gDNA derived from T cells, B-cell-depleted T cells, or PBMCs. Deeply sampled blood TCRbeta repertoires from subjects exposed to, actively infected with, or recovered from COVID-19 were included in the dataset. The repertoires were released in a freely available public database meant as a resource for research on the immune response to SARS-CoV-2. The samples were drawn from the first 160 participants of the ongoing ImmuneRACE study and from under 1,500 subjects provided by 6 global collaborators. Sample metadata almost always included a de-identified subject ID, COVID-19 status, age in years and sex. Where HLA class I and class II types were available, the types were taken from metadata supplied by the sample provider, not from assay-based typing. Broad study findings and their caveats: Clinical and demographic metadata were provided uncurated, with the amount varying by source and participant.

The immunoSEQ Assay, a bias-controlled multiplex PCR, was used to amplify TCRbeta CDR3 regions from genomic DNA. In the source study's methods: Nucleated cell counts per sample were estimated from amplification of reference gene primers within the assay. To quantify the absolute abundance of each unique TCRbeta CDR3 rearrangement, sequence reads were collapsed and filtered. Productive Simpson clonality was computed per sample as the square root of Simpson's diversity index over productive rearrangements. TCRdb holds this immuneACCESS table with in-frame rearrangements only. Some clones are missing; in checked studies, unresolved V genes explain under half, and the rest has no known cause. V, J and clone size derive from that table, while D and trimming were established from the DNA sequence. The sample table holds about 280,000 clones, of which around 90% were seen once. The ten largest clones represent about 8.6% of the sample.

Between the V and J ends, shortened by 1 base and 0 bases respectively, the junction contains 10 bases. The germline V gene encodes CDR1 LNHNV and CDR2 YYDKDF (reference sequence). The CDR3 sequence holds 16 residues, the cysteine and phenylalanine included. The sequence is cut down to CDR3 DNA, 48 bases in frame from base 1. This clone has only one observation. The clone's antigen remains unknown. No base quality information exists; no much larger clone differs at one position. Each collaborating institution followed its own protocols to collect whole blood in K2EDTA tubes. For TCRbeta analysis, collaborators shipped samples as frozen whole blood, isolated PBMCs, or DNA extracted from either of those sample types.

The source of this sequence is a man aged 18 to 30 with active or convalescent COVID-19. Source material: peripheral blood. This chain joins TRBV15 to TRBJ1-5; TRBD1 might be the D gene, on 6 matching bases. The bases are TGTGCCACCAGCAGAGTAACAGGGATTAGCAATCAGCCCCAGCATTTT. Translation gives CATSRVTGISNQPQHF.